The 17 T cell receptor beta chains below come from one sample, sequenced in a study of vaccination effects on CD4 cells after COVID-19. TCRdb keeps only in-frame clones here, not all; method: immunoSEQ multiplex PCR. In the table there are tens of thousands of clones, over 65% of which are singletons. Their antigens remain unidentified. Before sequencing took place, the ViraFEST assay used viral peptide pools to expand antigen-specific CD4+ T cells. Subsequent to roughly 10 days of culture, CD4+ T cells were isolated. Nucleocapsid antibody tests were negative, and the vaccine recipients had no prior SARS-CoV-2 infection. The sequenced sample was CD4+ T cells from PBMCs cultured with HCoV-OC43 spike peptides, obtained before COVID-19 vaccination. The subset here: HCoV-OC43 spike overlapping peptide pool stimulation. The source is a human donor who received a COVID-19 vaccine.

The gene calls are TRBV18 and TRBJ1-2, with D tentatively TRBD1 (5 bases). The germline CDR1 and CDR2 sequences are KGHSH and LQKENI. V lost 3 bases and J lost 6, with 11 bases in between. The CDR3 is 13 amino acids. The CDR3 DNA follows: TGTGCCAGCTCACCGTATGGGACGGATGGCTACACCTTC. It specifies CASSPYGTDGYTF.

The chain combines TRBV5-1 with TRBJ2-5; maybe TRBD1 (5 bases). Trimming shortened V by 2 bases and J by 4 bases, and 12 bases separated the two germline ends. Looked up from germline, CDR1 is SGHRS and CDR2 is YFSETQ. CDR3 length: 14 amino acids. CDR3 sequence reads: CASSFDSQIETQYF. The CDR3 DNA reads TGCGCCAGCAGCTTTGACAGCCAAATAGAGACCCAGTACTTC.

In its sample, this clone was seen a few times. This chain connects TRBV9 to TRBJ2-2; 12 nucleotides line up with TRBD2. This CDR3 has 17 residues. The V gene's germline CDR1 is SGDLS and CDR2 YYNGEE. V shed 1 base, J shed 6 bases, and the junction held 7 bases outside the gene matches. The CDR3 here is CASSVTALAGGSGELFF. The CDR3 DNA reads TGTGCCAGCAGCGTAACCGCTCTAGCGGGGGGGTCCGGGGAGCTGTTTTTT.

This clone was counted a single time. The rearrangement joins TRBV7-3 to TRBJ2-2; no definite D call. V lost 3 bases to trimming and J lost 6 bases, with 5 bases between them. CDR1 is SGHTA and CDR2 is FQGTGA in the germline V gene. CDR3 length: 12 amino acids. The DNA for the CDR3 is TGTGCCAGCAGCTTGAGCTCCGGGGAGCTGTTTTTT. Translating gives CASSLSSGELFF.

V is TRBV19 and J is TRBJ2-3, with 12 nucleotides matching TRBD1. Germline V gene data show CDR1 as LNHDA and CDR2 as SQIVND (reference sequence). V lost 4 bases, J lost 2 bases, and 4 bases stayed unmatched. This CDR3 contains 16 residues. The CDR3 reads CASSTGTGGNTDTQYF. CDR3 DNA: TGTGCCAGTAGTACGGGGACAGGGGGCAACACAGATACGCAGTATTTT. The full variable domain, rest sourced from reference TRBV19 and TRBJ2-3, is DGGITQSPKYLFRKEGQNVTLSCEQNLNHDAMYWYRQDPGQGLRLIYYSQIVNDFQKGDIAEGYSVSREKKESFPLTVTSAQKNPTAFYLCASSTGTGGNTDTQYFGPGTRLTVL.

This clone showed up just a few times. The chain uses TRBV19 and TRBJ1-6; D gene unclear. The V end was cut by 2 bases, the J end by 8 bases, with 13 bases between. The CDR3 runs 15 residues. The V gene's germline CDR1 is LNHDA and CDR2 SQIVND (reference sequence). CDR3 bases: TGTGCCAGTAGTATATGGGAGTACCCATATTCACCCCTCCACTTT. It yields the protein CASSIWEYPYSPLHF.

The chain has TRBV7-2 and TRBJ1-2; D might be TRBD1 (5 bases). The CDR3 is made up of 13 amino acids. From germline, CDR1 is SGHTA and CDR2 FQGNSA. V was trimmed by 4 bases and J by 1 base, leaving 7 bases between them. Here the CDR3 DNA reads TGTGCCAGCAGCTGGACACTTAACTATGGCTACACCTTC. This translates into CASSWTLNYGYTF.

This clone was recorded a few times. The rearrangement uses TRBV6-5 and TRBJ1-6; TRBD1 matches at 7 bases. After removal of 2 bases from V and 8 bases from J, the junction contained 6 bases not matched to a gene. From germline, CDR1 is MNHEY and CDR2 SVGAGI. This CDR3 is 15 amino acids long. The CDR3 DNA follows: TGTGCCAGCAGTTACGACAGGGCCCCATATTCACCCCTCCACTTT. Residues: CASSYDRAPYSPLHF.

The genes are TRBV9 and TRBJ1-2; D is undetermined. CDR3 size: 13 residues. Trimming took 5 bases from V and 3 from J, leaving 11 bases between them. Germline CDR1 SGDLS, CDR2 YYNGEE. CDR3 loop: CASRSLKDYGYTF. CDR3 DNA sequence: TGTGCCAGCAGATCACTAAAGGACTATGGCTACACCTTC. Full variable domain (missing parts from reference TRBV9 and TRBJ1-2): DSGVTQTPKHLITATGQRVTLRCSPRSGDLSVYWYQQSLDQGLQFLIQYYNGEERAKGNILERFSAQQFPDLHSELNLSSLELGDSALYFCASRSLKDYGYTFGSGTRLTVV.

This rearrangement joins TRBV5-5 to TRBJ2-7, with no clear D. Germline loops: CDR1 SGHKS, CDR2 YYEKEE (reference sequence). V was cut by 2 bases and J by 2 bases, with 8 bases left in between. This CDR3 has 13 amino acids. CDR3 sequence: CASSLDGAYEQYV. CDR3 DNA: TGTGCCAGCAGCTTAGACGGAGCCTACGAGCAGTACGTC.

This clone appeared a few times. This chain links TRBV6-6 with TRBJ2-5; TRBD1 agrees at 8 bases. The J segment lost 1 base and the V segment lost 4 bases, leaving 2 bases of the junction unmatched. The length of the CDR3 is 14 residues. CDR1 is MNHNY, CDR2 SVGAGI, per germline (reference sequence). The CDR3 nucleotides are TGTGCCAGCAGTTTAGGACAGGGCCAAGAGACCCAGTACTTC. This sequence encodes CASSLGQGQETQYF.

This chain links TRBV18 with TRBJ2-2; D unclear. CDR1 is KGHSH and CDR2 is LQKENI in the germline V gene. Trimming took 2 bases from V and 2 from J, leaving 6 bases between them. The CDR3 totals 14 residues. CDR3 region: CASSPGVNTGELFF. The DNA of the CDR3 is TGTGCCAGCTCACCAGGGGTCAACACCGGGGAGCTGTTTTTT. Using reference TRBV18 and TRBJ2-2 for the parts outside the CDR3, the full variable domain is NAGVMQNPRHLVRRRGQEARLRCSPMKGHSHVYWYRQLPEEGLKFMVYLQKENIIDESGMPKERFSAEFPKEGPSILRIQQVVRGDSAAYFCASSPGVNTGELFFGEGSRLTVL.

The V gene is TRBV6-5, the J gene TRBJ2-2, with TRBD1 identical over 7 bases. Germline V gene data show CDR1 as MNHEY and CDR2 as SVGAGI. Trimming cost V 4 bases and J 2 bases; bases outside gene matches: 7. This CDR3 spans 16 amino acids. DNA for the CDR3: TGTGCCAGCAGTTGGGGGAAAGGGGGCAACACCGGGGAGCTGTTTTTT. It is translated as CASSWGKGGNTGELFF.

This clone was seen just once. V usage is TRBV28 and J usage is TRBJ1-1; weak D call: TRBD1 (6 bases). This CDR3 spans 12 amino acids. The germline V gene encodes CDR1 MDHEN and CDR2 SYDVKM. V was cut by 5 bases and J by 6 bases, with 10 bases left in between. In DNA form, the CDR3 reads TGTGCCAGCAGTACCCGGACAGCTGAAGCTTTCTTT. This translates into CASSTRTAEAFF.

This chain connects TRBV7-2 to TRBJ2-5; 10 nucleotides match TRBD2. With V trimmed by 3 bases and J by 2 bases, 3 bases remained unmatched. The germline V gene encodes CDR1 SGHTA and CDR2 FQGNSA. The CDR3 consists of 15 residues. CDR3 nucleotides: TGTGCCAGCAGCTTCACTAGCGGGGTACAAGAGACCCAGTACTTC. It codes for CASSFTSGVQETQYF.

The sample holds a few counts of this clone. This chain uses TRBV25-1 with TRBJ2-2; unclear D gene. Germline lookup yields CDR1 MGHDK and CDR2 SYGVNS. Between the trimmed V and J ends, which lost 1 base and 3 bases, there was a span of 6 bases. The CDR3 contains 14 residues. CDR3 region: CASSESGYTGELFF. In nucleotides, the CDR3 is TGTGCCAGCAGTGAATCTGGGTACACCGGGGAGCTGTTTTTT.

The sample holds a few counts of this clone. The chain employs TRBV7-3 and TRBJ2-1; maybe TRBD2 (6 bases). The CDR3 is 12 amino acids. Trimming stripped 4 bases from V and 6 bases from J, with 7 bases between. Germline V gene data show CDR1 as SGHTA and CDR2 as FQGTGA. CDR3 nucleotides: TGTGCCAGCAGCTATAGCGGCAATGAGCAGTTCTTC. This codes for CASSYSGNEQFF.